This T cell receptor beta chain was sequenced for a study of CD8+ T cells in alopecia areata. In the study overall: Treated patients were dosed with oral tofacitinib, taking 5 to 10 mg twice daily.

Germline CDR1 and CDR2: SGHAT and FQNNGV. V lost 0 bases, J lost 3 bases, and 8 bases stayed unmatched. CDR3 length equals 18 residues. In its sample, this clone was seen once. The antigen remains unidentified. RNA extraction was followed by reverse transcription into cDNA, which acted as the sequencing template. The method was immunoSEQ multiplex PCR; TCRdb's version includes in-frame clones alone and lacks a portion of them. There are some 42,000 clones in the sample; around 90% occur only once, and 18% lies in the top ten. Notes on the study in general: The study also sequences resident alphabeta T cells of normal skin in scalp samples. Scalp clonality and expanded CD8+ clones among the top 100 fell significantly with tofacitinib.

Indicated treatment: oral pan-JAK inhibitor, 5-10 mg twice daily. The TCR sequence derives from a human donor with alopecia areata. This rearrangement joins TRBV11-2 to TRBJ2-1; 10 nucleotides match TRBD2. This specimen consisted of CD8+ T cells sorted from blood, obtained at week 24, from a patient treated with tofacitinib. The CDR3 coding sequence is TGTGCCAGCAGCTTAGAGGCAAAACTAGCGGGGTACTACAATGAGCAGTTCTTC. Its protein product is CASSLEAKLAGYYNEQFF.